Below, one TCR beta chain is given with its context. An end of the junction does not agree with germline; a read error may underlie this. The identical CDR3 is also encoded by other nucleotide sequences in the sample. Germline CDR1 and CDR2: MNHNS and SASEGT. This CDR3 region has 15 residues. The sample belongs to a study of T cell changes during pregnancy in multiple sclerosis. The protocol was immunoSEQ multiplex PCR, while the TCRdb copy is restricted to in-frame clones and leaves out a portion. The sample has approximately 51,000 clones; 90% to 95% are singletons. This chain joins TRBV6-1 and TRBJ1-2, with unresolved D. This receptor was obtained from a female donor with multiple sclerosis, enrolled in a pregnancy study. This material consisted of CD4+ T cells from peripheral blood mononuclear cells, taken in the second trimester of pregnancy. The CDR3 loop reads CASSEPEQPNYGYTF. CDR3 nucleotide sequence: TGTGCTAGCAGTGAACCAGAACAGCCTAACTATGGCTACACCTTC.